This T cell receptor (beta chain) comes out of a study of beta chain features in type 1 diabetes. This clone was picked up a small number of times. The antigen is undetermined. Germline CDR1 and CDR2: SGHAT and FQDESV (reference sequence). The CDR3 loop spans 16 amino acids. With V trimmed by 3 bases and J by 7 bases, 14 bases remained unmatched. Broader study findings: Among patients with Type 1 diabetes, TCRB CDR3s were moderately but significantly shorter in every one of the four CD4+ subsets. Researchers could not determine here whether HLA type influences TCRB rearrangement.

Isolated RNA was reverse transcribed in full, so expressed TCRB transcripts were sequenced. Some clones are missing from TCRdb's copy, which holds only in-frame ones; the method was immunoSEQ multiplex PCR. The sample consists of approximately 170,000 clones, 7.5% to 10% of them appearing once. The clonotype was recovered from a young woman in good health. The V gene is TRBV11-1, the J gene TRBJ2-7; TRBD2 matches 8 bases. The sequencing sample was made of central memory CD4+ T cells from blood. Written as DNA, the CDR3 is TGTGCCAGCAGCTTGAGCGGGGGTCCGACATCGGGGGAGCAGTACTTC. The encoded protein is CASSLSGGPTSGEQYF.